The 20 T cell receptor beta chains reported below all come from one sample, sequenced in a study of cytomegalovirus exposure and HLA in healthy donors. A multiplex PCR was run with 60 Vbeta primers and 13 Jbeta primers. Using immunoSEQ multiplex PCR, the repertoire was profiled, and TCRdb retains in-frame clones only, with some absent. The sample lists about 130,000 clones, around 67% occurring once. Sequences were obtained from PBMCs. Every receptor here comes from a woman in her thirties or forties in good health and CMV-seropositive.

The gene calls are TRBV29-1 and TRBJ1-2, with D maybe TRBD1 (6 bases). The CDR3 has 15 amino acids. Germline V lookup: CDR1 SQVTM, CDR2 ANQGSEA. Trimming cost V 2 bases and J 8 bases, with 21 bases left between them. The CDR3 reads CSVERGQGQGRGYTF. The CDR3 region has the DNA TGCAGCGTTGAAAGGGGACAAGGGCAGGGGCGCGGCTACACCTTC.

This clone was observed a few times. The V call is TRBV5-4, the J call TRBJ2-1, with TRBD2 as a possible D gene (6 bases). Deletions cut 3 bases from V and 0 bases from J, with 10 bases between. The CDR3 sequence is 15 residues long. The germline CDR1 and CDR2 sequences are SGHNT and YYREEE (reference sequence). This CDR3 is CASSWDWRSYNEQFF. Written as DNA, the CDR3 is TGTGCCAGCAGCTGGGACTGGCGCTCCTACAATGAGCAGTTCTTC.

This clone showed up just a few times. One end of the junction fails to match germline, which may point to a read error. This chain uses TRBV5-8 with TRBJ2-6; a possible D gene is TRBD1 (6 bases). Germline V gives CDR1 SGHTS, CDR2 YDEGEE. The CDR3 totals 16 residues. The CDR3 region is CASSQEQGTGANVLTF. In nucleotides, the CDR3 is TGCGCCAGCAGCCAAGAACAGGGCACTGGGGCCAACGTCCTGACTTTC.

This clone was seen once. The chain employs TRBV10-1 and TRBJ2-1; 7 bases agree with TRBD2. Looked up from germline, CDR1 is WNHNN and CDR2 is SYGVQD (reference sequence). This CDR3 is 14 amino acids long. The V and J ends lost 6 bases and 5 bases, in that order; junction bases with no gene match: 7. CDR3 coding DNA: TGCGCCAGCAGACTACCGGGGGGTGACAATGAGCAGTTCTTC. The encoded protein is CASRLPGGDNEQFF.

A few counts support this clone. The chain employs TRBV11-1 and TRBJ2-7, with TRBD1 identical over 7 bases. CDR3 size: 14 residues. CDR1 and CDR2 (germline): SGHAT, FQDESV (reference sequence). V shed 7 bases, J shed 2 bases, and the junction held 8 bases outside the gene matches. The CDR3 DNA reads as TGTGCCAGCACTCTAAACAGGGGCCCCTACGAGCAGTACTTC. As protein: CASTLNRGPYEQYF. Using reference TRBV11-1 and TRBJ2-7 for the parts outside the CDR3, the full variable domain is EAEVAQSPRYKITEKSQAVAFWCDPISGHATLYWYRQILGQGPELLVQFQDESVVDDSQLPKDRFSAERLKGVDSTLKIQPAELGDSAMYLCASTLNRGPYEQYFGPGTRLTVT.

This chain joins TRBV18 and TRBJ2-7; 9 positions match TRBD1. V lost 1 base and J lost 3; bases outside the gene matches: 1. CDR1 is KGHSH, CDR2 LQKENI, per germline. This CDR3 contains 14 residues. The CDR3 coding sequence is TGTGCCAGCTCACCACTGACAGGGGGCTACGAGCAGTACTTC. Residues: CASSPLTGGYEQYF. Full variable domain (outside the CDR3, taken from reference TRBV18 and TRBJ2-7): NAGVMQNPRHLVRRRGQEARLRCSPMKGHSHVYWYRQLPEEGLKFMVYLQKENIIDESGMPKERFSAEFPKEGPSILRIQQVVRGDSAAYFCASSPLTGGYEQYFGPGTRLTVT.

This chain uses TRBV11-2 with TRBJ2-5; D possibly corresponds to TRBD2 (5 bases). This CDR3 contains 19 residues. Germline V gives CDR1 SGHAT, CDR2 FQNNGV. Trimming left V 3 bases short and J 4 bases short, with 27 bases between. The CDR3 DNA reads TGTGCCAGCAGCTTTCAAGCTCGGGGAACGGAGTTTGGTGCAGAGACCCAGTACTTC. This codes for CASSFQARGTEFGAETQYF.

The CDR3: CASSPPIAGGNEQFF. CDR3 sequence (DNA): TGTGCCAGCTCACCACCGATTGCGGGAGGCAATGAGCAGTTCTTC. V usage is TRBV18 and J usage is TRBJ2-1; 8 nucleotides line up with TRBD2. V gave up 0 bases and J gave up 6 bases; unmatched junction bases: 4. CDR3 length equals 15 residues. Germline V gene data show CDR1 as KGHSH and CDR2 as LQKENI.

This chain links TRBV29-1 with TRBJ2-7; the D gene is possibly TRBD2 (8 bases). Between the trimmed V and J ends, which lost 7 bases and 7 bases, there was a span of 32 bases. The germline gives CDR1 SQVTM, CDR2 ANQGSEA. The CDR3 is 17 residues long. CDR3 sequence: CSAMVKEGTRVRGEQYF. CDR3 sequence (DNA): TGCAGCGCCATGGTGAAGGAAGGGACTAGGGTCAGGGGGGAGCAGTACTTC.

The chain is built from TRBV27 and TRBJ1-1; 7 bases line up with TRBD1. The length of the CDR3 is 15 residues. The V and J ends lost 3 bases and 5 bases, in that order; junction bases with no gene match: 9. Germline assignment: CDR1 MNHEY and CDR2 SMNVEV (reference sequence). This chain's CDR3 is CASSFEGAPRTEAFF. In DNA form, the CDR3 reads TGTGCCAGCAGTTTTGAGGGGGCGCCGCGGACTGAAGCTTTCTTT.

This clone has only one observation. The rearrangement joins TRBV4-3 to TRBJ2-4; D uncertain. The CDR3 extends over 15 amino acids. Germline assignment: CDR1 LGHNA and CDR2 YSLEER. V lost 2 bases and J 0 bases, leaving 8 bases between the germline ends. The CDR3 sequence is CASSQSSLAKNIQYF. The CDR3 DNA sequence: TGCGCCAGCAGCCAATCGTCACTAGCCAAAAACATTCAGTACTTC.

CDR3 loop: CASSLGWTSPGELFF. CDR3 in DNA: TGTGCCAGCAGTTTAGGTTGGACAAGCCCCGGGGAGCTGTTTTTT. The chain is built from TRBV27 and TRBJ2-2, with D perhaps TRBD1 (5 bases). Per the germline V gene, CDR1 is MNHEY and CDR2 is SMNVEV (reference sequence). Trimming pared 2 bases from V and 6 bases from J, leaving 13 bases between. This CDR3 contains 15 residues.

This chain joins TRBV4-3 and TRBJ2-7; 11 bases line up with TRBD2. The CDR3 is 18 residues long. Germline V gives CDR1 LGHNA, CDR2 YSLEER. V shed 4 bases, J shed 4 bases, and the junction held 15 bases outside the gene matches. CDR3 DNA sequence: TGCGCCAGCAGCCCCGGGACTAGCGGAATCCGGCGAATTTACGAGCAGTACTTC. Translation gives CASSPGTSGIRRIYEQYF.

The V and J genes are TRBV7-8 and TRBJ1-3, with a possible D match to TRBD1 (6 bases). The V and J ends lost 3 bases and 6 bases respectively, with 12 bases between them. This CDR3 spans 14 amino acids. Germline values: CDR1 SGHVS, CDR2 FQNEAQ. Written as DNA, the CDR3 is TGTGCCAGCAGCTTTACAGGGTCCGCAAACACCATATATTTT. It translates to CASSFTGSANTIYF.

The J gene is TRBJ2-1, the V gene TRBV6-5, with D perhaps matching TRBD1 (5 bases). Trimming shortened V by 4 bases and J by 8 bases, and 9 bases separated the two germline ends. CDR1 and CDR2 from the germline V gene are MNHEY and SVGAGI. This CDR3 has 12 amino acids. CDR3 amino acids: CASSSQGHEQFF. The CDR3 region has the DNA TGTGCCAGCAGTTCTCAGGGCCATGAGCAGTTCTTC.

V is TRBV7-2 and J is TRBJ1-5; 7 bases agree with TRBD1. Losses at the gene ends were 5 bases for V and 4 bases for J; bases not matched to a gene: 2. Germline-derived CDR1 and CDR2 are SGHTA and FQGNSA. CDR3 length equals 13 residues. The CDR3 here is CASSTQGNQPQHF. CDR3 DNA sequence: TGTGCCAGCAGCACACAGGGGAATCAGCCCCAGCATTTT.

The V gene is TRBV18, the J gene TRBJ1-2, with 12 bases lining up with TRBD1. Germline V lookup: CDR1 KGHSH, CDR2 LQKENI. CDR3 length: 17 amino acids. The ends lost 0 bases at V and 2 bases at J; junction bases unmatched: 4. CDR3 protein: CASSPPGTGGLNYGYTF. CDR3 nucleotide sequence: TGTGCCAGCTCACCACCCGGGACAGGGGGCTTAAACTATGGCTACACCTTC. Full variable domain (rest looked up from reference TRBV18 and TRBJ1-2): NAGVMQNPRHLVRRRGQEARLRCSPMKGHSHVYWYRQLPEEGLKFMVYLQKENIIDESGMPKERFSAEFPKEGPSILRIQQVVRGDSAAYFCASSPPGTGGLNYGYTFGSGTRLTVV.

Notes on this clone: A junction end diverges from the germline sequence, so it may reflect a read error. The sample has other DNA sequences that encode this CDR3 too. The CDR3 region has the DNA TGTGCTAGCAGCTTTGGCGGGAGGGGAACCGGGGAGCTGTTTTTT. Amino acids: CASSFGGRGTGELFF. The chain is built from TRBV11-3 and TRBJ2-2; TRBD2 matches 9 bases. CDR1 is SGHNT and CDR2 is YENEEA in the germline V gene. The CDR3 totals 15 residues.

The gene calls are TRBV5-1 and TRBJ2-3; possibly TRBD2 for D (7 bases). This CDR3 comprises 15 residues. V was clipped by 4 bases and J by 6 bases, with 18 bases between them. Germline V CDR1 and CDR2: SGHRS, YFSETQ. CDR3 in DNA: TGCGCCAGCAGCCCGGGGGGCTTAGGTTTCGATACGCAGTATTTT. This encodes CASSPGGLGFDTQYF.

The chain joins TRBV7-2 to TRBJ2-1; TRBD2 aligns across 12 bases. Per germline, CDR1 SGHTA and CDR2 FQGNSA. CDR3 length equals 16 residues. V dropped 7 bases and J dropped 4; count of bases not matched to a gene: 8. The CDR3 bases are TGTGCCAGCACCCCACCGGGACTAGCGGGTTACAATGAGCAGTTCTTC. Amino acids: CASTPPGLAGYNEQFF.